The 27 T cell receptor beta chains below all came from one sample that was sequenced in a study of OX40 agonist ivuxolimab in advanced cancers. Profiled with immunoSEQ multiplex PCR; TCRdb holds only in-frame clones, not every one. The sample has about 120,000 clones; 80% to 90% are singletons. This specimen was CD4+ or CD8+ T cells sorted from blood, taken in a trial of the OX40 agonist ivuxolimab. The receptor set was obtained from an adult with an advanced solid tumor such as melanoma, head and neck, liver or kidney cancer.

The chain has TRBV30 and TRBJ1-4, with a weak D call TRBD1 (5 bases). V lost 4 bases, J lost 7 bases, and 13 bases lay in between. Germline V gene lookup returns CDR1 GTSNPN and CDR2 SVGIG (reference sequence). CDR3 length equals 13 residues. The CDR3 DNA follows: TGTGCCTGGAATAGGCAGGGACTTGAAAAACTGTTTTTT. Amino acid sequence: CAWNRQGLEKLFF.

The chain has TRBV19 and TRBJ1-4; D might be TRBD1 (5 bases). Germline loops: CDR1 LNHDA, CDR2 SQIVND (reference sequence). The ends were cut back, 6 bases at V and 4 bases at J, with 12 bases in the middle. This CDR3 contains 14 residues. Here the CDR3 reads CASSQQASNEKLFF. The DNA of the CDR3 is TGTGCCAGTAGCCAACAGGCGAGTAATGAAAAACTGTTTTTT.

The chain uses TRBV5-1 and TRBJ1-5; D is uncertain. CDR3 size: 15 residues. CDR1 is SGHRS, CDR2 YFSETQ, per germline. Trimming stripped 2 bases from V and 1 base from J, with 10 bases between. The CDR3 region has the DNA TGCGCCAGCAGCTTAGAGGGTTTGAGCAATCAGCCCCAGCATTTT. Amino acid sequence: CASSLEGLSNQPQHF.

The V gene is TRBV5-5, the J gene TRBJ2-2, with D unclear. The CDR3 totals 16 residues. The V gene lost 2 bases and the J gene lost 0 bases, with 11 bases spanning the gap. Germline V gives CDR1 SGHKS, CDR2 YYEKEE (reference sequence). CDR3: CASSFSTPTNTGELFF. The DNA of the CDR3 is TGTGCCAGCAGCTTTAGTACCCCCACGAACACCGGGGAGCTGTTTTTT. Full variable domain (remainder filled in from reference TRBV5-5 and TRBJ2-2): DAGVTQSPTHLIKTRGQQVTLRCSPISGHKSVSWYQQVLGQGPQFIFQYYEKEERGRGNFPDRFSARQFPNYSSELNVNALLLGDSALYLCASSFSTPTNTGELFFGEGSRLTVL.

The chain employs TRBV7-9 and TRBJ2-7; 10 bases map to TRBD1. The CDR3 is 17 residues long. Trimming took 5 bases from V and 5 from J; bases not matched to a gene: 15. Per the germline V gene, CDR1 is SEHNR and CDR2 is FQNEAQ (reference sequence). The CDR3, as DNA: TGTGCCAGCAGCAACCCCGGCGGGGACAGGGGCTTTAACGAGCAGTACTTC. This translates into CASSNPGGDRGFNEQYF.

V usage is TRBV7-2 and J usage is TRBJ2-1, with D tentatively TRBD1 or TRBD2 (6 bases each). The ends were cut back, 1 base at V and 5 bases at J, with 12 bases in the middle. The CDR3 consists of 15 residues. Germline assignment: CDR1 SGHTA and CDR2 FQGNSA. As DNA, the CDR3 is TGTGCCAGCAGCTTAGTTAGGGGGGCGAACAATGAGCAGTTCTTC. Its translation: CASSLVRGANNEQFF.

This clone was counted only a few times. The rearrangement joins TRBV30 to TRBJ1-2; D unresolved. Germline V gives CDR1 GTSNPN, CDR2 SVGIG (reference sequence). The CDR3 sequence is 12 residues long. The ends were cut back, 2 bases at V and 5 bases at J, with 9 bases in the middle. CDR3 bases: TGTGCCTGGAGTTCTGGGGTTTATGGCTACACCTTC. Protein sequence: CAWSSGVYGYTF.

This clone has just a few counts. The chain recombines TRBV25-1 with TRBJ1-2; tentatively, D is TRBD1 (5 bases). Trimming left V 3 bases short and J 8 bases short, with 13 bases between. Germline lookup yields CDR1 MGHDK and CDR2 SYGVNS. The CDR3 extends over 13 amino acids. CDR3 in amino acids: CASSDRVAEGYTF. In nucleotides, the CDR3 is TGTGCCAGCAGTGACAGGGTAGCGGAAGGCTACACCTTC.

The chain carries TRBV5-6 and TRBJ1-4; D uncertain. Between the trimmed V and J ends, which lost 2 bases and 1 base, there was a span of 9 bases. CDR1 and CDR2 from the germline V gene are SGHDT and YYEEEE. CDR3 length: 15 residues. CDR3 in amino acids: CASSFSPGTNEKLFF. CDR3 bases: TGTGCCAGCAGCTTTTCCCCGGGAACTAATGAAAAACTGTTTTTT.

The chain has TRBV28 and TRBJ1-3, with a possible D match to TRBD1 (6 bases). Germline V gene lookup returns CDR1 MDHEN and CDR2 SYDVKM. Between the trimmed V and J ends, which lost 5 bases and 0 bases, there was a span of 14 bases. The CDR3 is 16 amino acids. For the CDR3, the DNA is TGTGCCAGCAGTCCCCAAGGGGGAAACTCTGGAAACACCATATATTTT. This translates into CASSPQGGNSGNTIYF.

V gene TRBV27 combines with J gene TRBJ1-2; 7 nucleotides align to TRBD1. Germline values: CDR1 MNHEY, CDR2 SMNVEV (reference sequence). V shed 10 bases, J shed 6 bases, and the junction held 8 bases outside the gene matches. CDR3 length: 12 residues. The DNA for the CDR3 is TGTGCCATCAGGACAGGTGTAAATGGCTACACCTTC. Its protein product is CAIRTGVNGYTF.

The chain employs TRBV19 and TRBJ2-1; TRBD2 aligns across 11 bases. Germline CDR1 is LNHDA and CDR2 is SQIVND (reference sequence). The CDR3 is made up of 17 amino acids. V shed 5 bases and J 4 bases; nucleotides not matched to a gene: 10. The chain's CDR3 is CASSSRTSGSKYNEQFF. The DNA for the CDR3 is TGTGCCAGTAGTTCCAGGACTAGCGGGTCGAAATACAATGAGCAGTTCTTC.

The chain employs TRBV10-3 and TRBJ2-1; 7 nucleotides agree with TRBD2. The V gene's germline CDR1 is ENHRY and CDR2 SYGVKD. There are 14 residues in the CDR3. The V segment lost 10 bases and the J segment 4 bases; nucleotides outside the gene matches: 10. CDR3 sequence: CASASGAVYNEQFF. The CDR3 DNA reads TGTGCCAGCGCAAGCGGGGCCGTATACAATGAGCAGTTCTTC.

The V gene is TRBV6-5, the J gene TRBJ2-7; 8 nucleotides match TRBD1. Germline V gene sequence: CDR1 MNHEY, CDR2 SVGAGI. This CDR3 is built from 15 residues. J lost 4 bases, V lost 0 bases, and 5 bases had no gene match. Here the CDR3 DNA reads TGTGCCAGCAGTTACTCAAAACAGGGGGTGTACGAGCAGTACTTC. As protein: CASSYSKQGVYEQYF.

The rearrangement joins TRBV7-9 to TRBJ2-7; TRBD1 agrees at 10 bases. Losses at the gene ends were 6 bases for V and 5 bases for J; bases not matched to a gene: 4. CDR1 is SEHNR and CDR2 is FQNEAQ in the germline V gene (reference sequence). There are 13 residues in the CDR3. Written as DNA, the CDR3 is TGTGCCAGCAGTCCCGGGACAGGGGACGAGCAGTACTTC. Its translation is CASSPGTGDEQYF.

Turning to this clone: Other nucleotide sequences in the sample specify the same CDR3. The genes are TRBV18 and TRBJ1-2, with 7 bases identical to TRBD1. CDR1 KGHSH and CDR2 LQKENI come from the germline V gene. The CDR3 has 13 amino acids. V was clipped by 3 bases and J by 4 bases; unmatched bases: 2. The CDR3 DNA reads TGTGCCAGCTCACCGGGACAGATCTATGGCTACACCTTC. Amino acids: CASSPGQIYGYTF.

V and J are TRBV29-1 and TRBJ2-2; 7 bases map to TRBD1. This CDR3 has 13 amino acids. J was trimmed by 0 bases and V by 6 bases; bases with no gene match: 1. Germline V gene data show CDR1 as SQVTM and CDR2 as ANQGSEA. CDR3 protein: CSVGTANTGELFF. In nucleotides, the CDR3 is TGCAGCGTCGGGACAGCGAACACCGGGGAGCTGTTTTTT.

The rearrangement uses TRBV7-2 and TRBJ1-4; TRBD1 agrees at 8 bases. V was clipped by 5 bases and J by 8 bases; unmatched bases: 7. CDR3 size: 14 residues. From germline, CDR1 is SGHTA and CDR2 FQGNSA. DNA of the CDR3: TGTGCCAGCAGCCGATACGACAGGGGCGAAAAACTGTTTTTT. It encodes CASSRYDRGEKLFF.

This clone was seen more than once but under ten times. The gene calls are TRBV9 and TRBJ1-1, with 7 bases lining up with TRBD1. Trimming took 3 bases from V and 1 from J; bases not matched to a gene: 3. The CDR3 has 14 residues. Per germline, CDR1 SGDLS and CDR2 YYNGEE. CDR3 bases: TGTGCCAGCAGCGCTCGGGACAGGAACACTGAAGCTTTCTTT. Amino acid sequence: CASSARDRNTEAFF.

The chain is built from TRBV11-2 and TRBJ2-7; TRBD1 aligns across 10 bases. Germline CDR1 reads SGHAT; CDR2 reads FQNNGV. V lost 6 bases, J lost 6 bases, and 8 bases stayed unmatched. The CDR3 has 14 residues. The CDR3 is CASRRQGAGAEQYF. The DNA of the CDR3 is TGTGCCAGCAGGCGACAGGGGGCGGGGGCCGAGCAGTACTTC.

This clone was observed a single time. As DNA, the CDR3 is TGTGCCAGCAGACCTCCCCCCGGTAGGGGAAACACCATATATTTT. This encodes CASRPPPGRGNTIYF. The chain couples TRBV6-5 to TRBJ1-3, with D unclear. Germline values: CDR1 MNHEY, CDR2 SVGAGI. Trimming stripped 6 bases from V and 4 bases from J, with 16 bases between. This CDR3 spans 15 amino acids.

The chain employs TRBV5-1 and TRBJ1-1; 7 bases line up with TRBD1. The V gene's germline CDR1 is SGHRS and CDR2 YFSETQ. J lost 4 bases, V lost 0 bases, and 6 bases had no gene match. The CDR3 runs to 15 residues. This chain's CDR3 is CASSLAPGGVTEAFF. CDR3 nucleotide sequence: TGCGCCAGCAGCTTGGCCCCAGGGGGGGTCACTGAAGCTTTCTTT.

V and J are TRBV6-1 and TRBJ2-5; 7 bases are a match to TRBD2. The germline V gene has CDR1 MNHNS and CDR2 SASEGT. V lost 8 bases and J lost 1; bases outside the gene matches: 7. This CDR3 is 14 amino acids long. CDR3 sequence reads: CASSLGGSQETQYF. The DNA for the CDR3 is TGTGCCAGCTCCCTCGGGGGGAGCCAAGAGACCCAGTACTTC.

The chain joins TRBV29-1 to TRBJ2-7, with 10 positions matching TRBD1. Germline V CDR1 and CDR2: SQVTM, ANQGSEA. Losses at the gene ends were 6 bases for V and 1 base for J; bases not matched to a gene: 6. There are 14 residues in the CDR3. The CDR3 nucleotides read TGCAGCGTCTCCGGACAGGGGGGGTCCTACGAGCAGTACTTC. Protein product: CSVSGQGGSYEQYF.

This rearrangement joins TRBV28 to TRBJ2-7; 10 bases line up with TRBD2. Germline trimming cut 6 bases from V and 2 bases from J; bases unmatched to any gene: 4. The CDR3 has 14 amino acids. From germline, CDR1 is MDHEN and CDR2 SYDVKM. CDR3 nucleotide sequence: TGTGCCAGCAGGAGTAGCGGGGGGACCTACGAGCAGTACTTC. This codes for CASRSSGGTYEQYF.

This clone is a singleton in its sample. The chain uses TRBV11-3 and TRBJ1-1, with 7 bases identical to TRBD1. This CDR3 has 16 amino acids. The germline gives CDR1 SGHNT, CDR2 YENEEA. V trimming: 0 bases; J trimming: 1 base; junction bases outside the gene matches: 5. The CDR3 bases are TGTGCCAGCAGCTTAGACCCGGGACAGAGGAACACTGAAGCTTTCTTT. Translation gives CASSLDPGQRNTEAFF.

The rearrangement joins TRBV6-1 to TRBJ1-5, with a weak D call TRBD1 (5 bases). Germline V gene data show CDR1 as MNHNS and CDR2 as SASEGT. V was pared by 6 bases and J by 7 bases, with 13 bases between. The CDR3 is 13 amino acids. The DNA of the CDR3 is TGTGCCAGCAGGACAGCTCTCGGGCAGCCCCAGCATTTT. As protein: CASRTALGQPQHF.